The T cell receptor (beta chain) under discussion was sequenced for a study of T cells in Graves' hyperthyroidism and ophthalmopathy. Germline V CDR1 and CDR2: MDHEN, SYDVKM. The CDR3 is 15 residues long. Trimming cost V 8 bases and J 2 bases, with 16 bases left between them. Amplification of TCR beta CDR3 regions used RNA as the template. Researchers ran a first-round RT-PCR on the TCR CDR3 using the HTBI primer set. TCRdb ran MiXCR on the multiplex PCR reads and lists one entry per CDR3 protein. Seen here are some 98,000 distinct CDR3 sequences, 35% to 45% observed once, and the top ten hold about 10%. This clonotype was found many times.

The sequenced material came from peripheral blood or thyroid tissue (not recorded which). The sequence came from a woman in her 30s with Graves' hyperthyroidism. V is TRBV28 and J is TRBJ1-5, with a tentative D call TRBD1 (6 bases). CDR3 sequence reads: CASWDTQLGNQPQHF. Here the CDR3 DNA reads TGTGCCAGCTGGGACACCCAACTGGGCAATCAGCCCCAGCATTTT.